A selection of T cell receptor beta chains follows, all from one sample in a study of human CD8 memory T cell subsets. TCRdb re-called the 5' RACE reads; one entry per CDR3 protein, DNA not given. In all, the sample yields about 17,000 distinct CDR3 sequences. Sequencing was done on a sample of CD8+ stem-like memory T cells (TSCM and TCM) sorted from PBMCs. Receptor source: a human donor in good health. CDR3s include the opening cysteine and the closing phenylalanine or tryptophan. Each record gives: clone size, V gene, J gene, CDR3 protein. Only some rows state a clone size, as once, few, many or a class for expanded clones.

>NA|TRBV7-9|TRBJ2-7
CASSPLGGSYEQYF
>medium-sized|TRBV29-1|TRBJ1-3
CSFRPGNTIYF
>NA|TRBV12-3/TRBV12-4|TRBJ1-2
CASSTDPSDYGYTF
>NA|TRBV7-9|TRBJ2-1
CASSTSAAGTGGNEQFF
>NA|TRBV5-6|TRBJ2-3
CASSELAGTSSGQYDTDTQYF
>NA|TRBV3-1|TRBJ2-7
CASSQEGLAGHYEQYF
>NA|TRBV28|TRBJ2-1
CASSSFPQNEQFF
>medium-sized|TRBV7-6|TRBJ2-1
CASSPRGRGIKSSYNEQFF
>NA|TRBV29-1|TRBJ2-1
CSVEGGLSRDGEQFF
>NA|TRBV28|TRBJ1-2
CASRTREVNGYTF
>NA|TRBV28|TRBJ2-5
CASSSTDRVQYF
>NA|TRBV6-2/TRBV6-3|TRBJ2-1
CASSYSREAYNEQFF
>NA|TRBV28|TRBJ2-7
CASSFRGLNEQYF
>NA|TRBV28|TRBJ2-3
CASSFTSGRTDTQYF
>NA|TRBV7-9|TRBJ2-1
CASSSSIVVAGGPRVDEQFF
>NA|TRBV19|TRBJ1-1
CASSSQGWNTEAFF
>NA|TRBV12-3/TRBV12-4|TRBJ1-3
CASSFPTEIGNTIYF
>NA|TRBV28|TRBJ1-1
CASSLLEGTEAFF
>NA|TRBV30|TRBJ2-5
CAWSVGETQYF
>NA|TRBV7-6|TRBJ1-2
CASSGGTGSYGYTF
>NA|TRBV7-3|TRBJ2-7
CASSLAGELDEQYF
>NA|TRBV29-1|TRBJ1-1
CSAEDREYTEAFF
>NA|TRBV5-4|TRBJ2-7
CASSRREGRDEQYF
>NA|TRBV19|TRBJ2-2
CASSIRDNTGELFF
>NA|TRBV10-3|TRBJ2-1
CAIKGGYEQFF
>NA|TRBV7-6|TRBJ2-1
CASSPRRGVTEQFF
>NA|TRBV5-6|TRBJ1-1
CASSLGREAFF
>NA|TRBV12-3/TRBV12-4|TRBJ1-1
CASSLYSNTEAFF
>NA|TRBV7-2|TRBJ2-7
CASSIVAGGSHEQYF
>NA|TRBV7-9|TRBJ2-3
CASSSPASGADTQYF
>medium-sized|TRBV7-8|TRBJ2-1
CASSLGQASYNEQFF
>NA|TRBV2|TRBJ1-2
CASSERPDNYGYTF
>medium-sized|TRBV7-2|TRBJ1-1
CASNIGIGRYTEAFF
>NA|TRBV19|TRBJ2-1
CASSISGNENEQFF
>NA|TRBV6-5|TRBJ2-7
CASSYSNAYEQYF
>NA|TRBV27|TRBJ1-1
CASSFRGRRYDTEAFF
>NA|TRBV12-3/TRBV12-4|TRBJ2-2
CASSGDRAVTGELFF
>NA|TRBV28|TRBJ2-7
CASSSTGSAGEQYF
>NA|TRBV4-2|TRBJ2-2
CASSPPYQGSAGELFF
>NA|TRBV18|TRBJ2-3
CASSGGDNTDTQYF
>medium-sized|TRBV28|TRBJ1-5
CASSAHNQPQHF
>NA|TRBV28|TRBJ2-1
CASSSSTSFSYNEQFF
>NA|TRBV9|TRBJ2-2
CASRVTENTGELFF
>NA|TRBV3-1|TRBJ1-2
CASSYDNNYGYTF
>NA|TRBV6-4|TRBJ2-1
CASSPRPNNEQFF
>NA|TRBV7-9|TRBJ1-2
CASSLEAYGGDGYTF
>NA|TRBV30|TRBJ1-1
CAWSVTRMNTEAFF
>NA|TRBV30|TRBJ2-1
CAGGPSGIDNEQFF
>NA|TRBV27|TRBJ2-7
CASSLGSGVSYEQYF
>NA|TRBV6-5|TRBJ2-1
CATFAGGLDNEQFF